This TCR beta chain was observed in a study of siplizumab effects on memory and regulatory T cells. Study-wide findings and caveats: Proliferating siplizumab-culture Tregs lacked confirmation of suppressive function. Naive T cells appeared more diverse than memory cells and seemed to be major alloresponse contributors. Among sequences traceable to unstimulated CD4+ memory cells, alloreactive ones were significantly reduced by siplizumab.

The germline V gene encodes CDR1 LNHDA and CDR2 SQIVND (reference sequence). This CDR3 comprises 14 residues. V lost 3 bases, J lost 2 bases, and 5 bases lay in between. On this clone: Its target is not known.

Assays examined 75,000 to 100,000 TCR templates per sample. Repertoires were generated with immunoSEQ multiplex PCR, while TCRdb's copy carries only in-frame clones and drops some. Of roughly 93,000 clones listed, just under 95% are singletons. This TCR was sampled from a human donor in good health. The V gene is TRBV19, the J gene TRBJ2-6, with D unclear. The sample consisted of non-Treg CD4+ T cells sorted from blood. CDR3 loop: CASSILPGANVLTF. CDR3 DNA: TGTGCCAGTAGTATCCTCCCTGGGGCCAACGTCCTGACTTTC.